A selection of T cell receptor beta chains follows, all from one sample in a study of CD8+ T cells in alopecia areata. The repertoire was sequenced with immunoSEQ multiplex PCR; TCRdb's copy has only in-frame clones and lacks some. The table includes 60,000 to 85,000 clones, around 30% detected once. This sample comprised CD8+ T cells sorted from blood, obtained at week 4, from a patient treated with tofacitinib. All receptors come from a human donor with alopecia areata. Both conserved end residues are part of each CDR3.

TRBV29-1	TRBJ1-1	12	CSVRHAATEAFF
TRBV29-1	TRBJ2-2	17	CSVNGLAGVKNTGELFF
TRBV27	TRBJ2-7	13	CASSLAQGYEQYF
TRBV27	TRBJ2-7	12	CASSYTPDEQYF
TRBV29-1	TRBJ2-7	12	CSVVSLKSEQYF
TRBV7-9	TRBJ1-3	15	CASSPTGSSGNTIYF
TRBV6-5	TRBJ2-1	11	CATTGNNEQFF
TRBV7-2	TRBJ2-7	12	CASSLVGSEQYF
TRBV23-1	TRBJ2-3	17	CASSPGQGIPSTDTQYF
TRBV6-5	TRBJ2-7	15	CASSYSASGSYEQYF
TRBV27	TRBJ1-5	12	CASSFSNQPQHF
TRBV19	TRBJ2-2	13	CASSPGGSGELFF
TRBV4-1	TRBJ2-6	15	CASSPHPPGANVLTF
TRBV4-1	TRBJ2-3	15	CASSQAAGTIDTQYF
TRBV5-6	TRBJ1-1	12	CASSPGRELAFF
TRBV7-2	TRBJ2-1	14	CASSPGGAYNEQFF
TRBV7-9	TRBJ1-4	15	CASSLPRGTIEKLFF
TRBV30	TRBJ2-1	11	CAWWDYNEQFF
TRBV19	TRBJ2-7	13	CASAAGGAYEQYF
TRBV29-1	TRBJ1-1	11	CSVEGGRKAFF
TRBV6-6	TRBJ2-2	16	CASTPRVRSRGGELFF
TRBV23-1	TRBJ2-5	12	CASLPGFQTQYF
TRBV7-9	TRBJ2-7	16	CASSPSGLAGAYEQYF
TRBV4-1	TRBJ2-6	20	CASSQDYAGRLGTGANVLTF
TRBV29-1	TRBJ1-2	12	CSGGLDRVGYTF
TRBV7-9	TRBJ1-2	14	CASSLGRAIDGYTF